Listed here are 7 T cell receptor beta chains from one sample, sequenced in a study of blood T cell repertoires in COVID-19. Sequencing was performed with immunoSEQ multiplex PCR; in TCRdb, only in-frame clones are kept and a portion is missing. The data show around 130,000 clones, with roughly four fifths seen just once and about 18% held by the top ten. The sequencing sample was made of PBMCs or T cells enriched from blood (not recorded which). The receptors stem from a man aged 25-45 years who had recovered from COVID-19.

V usage is TRBV18 and J usage is TRBJ2-1, with TRBD1 matching over 9 bases. V gave up 6 bases and J gave up 7 bases; unmatched junction bases: 7. CDR3 length: 14 amino acids. Germline V gene data show CDR1 as KGHSH and CDR2 as LQKENI. The CDR3 DNA follows: TGTGCCAGCTCCGGGGACAGGGTGGGGAATGAGCAGTTCTTC. This translates into CASSGDRVGNEQFF.

The V and J genes are TRBV6-5 and TRBJ2-1; TRBD2 is a possible D gene (5 bases). Trimming removed 5 bases from V and 7 bases from J, with 15 bases in between. The germline V gene encodes CDR1 MNHEY and CDR2 SVGAGI. This CDR3 contains 14 residues. CDR3 in DNA: TGTGCCAGCAGTCCGCCGGCCTCGGGAAATGAGCAGTTCTTC. This translates into CASSPPASGNEQFF.

The rearrangement joins TRBV6-1 to TRBJ2-3; D not certain. This CDR3 contains 13 residues. Germline loops: CDR1 MNHNS, CDR2 SASEGT. V lost 1 base to trimming and J lost 5 bases, with 7 bases between them. This chain's CDR3 is CASSEGAVDTQYF. The CDR3 DNA sequence: TGTGCCAGCAGTGAAGGGGCCGTAGATACGCAGTATTTT.

In this sample, this clone turned up a few times. V is TRBV25-1 and J is TRBJ2-3; D is perhaps TRBD2 (7 bases). Germline assignment: CDR1 MGHDK and CDR2 SYGVNS. Trimming took 1 base from V and 6 from J, leaving 14 bases between them. The CDR3 extends over 15 amino acids. CDR3 amino acids: CASSEFRGAGDTQYF. The DNA of the CDR3 is TGTGCCAGCAGTGAATTCCGGGGGGCTGGGGATACGCAGTATTTT. The variable domain in full, with the rest retrieved from reference TRBV25-1 and TRBJ2-3, is EADIYQTPRYLVIGTGKKITLECSQTMGHDKMYWYQQDPGMELHLIHYSYGVNSTEKGDLSSESTVSRIRTEHFPLTLESARPSHTSQYLCASSEFRGAGDTQYFGPGTRLTVL.

The V call is TRBV3-1 (or the pseudogene TRBV3-2), the J call TRBJ1-4, with D maybe TRBD1 (5 bases). V was shortened by 4 bases and J by 7 bases, with 10 bases between the two germline ends. The germline V gene has CDR1 LGHDT and CDR2 YNNKEL (reference sequence). This CDR3 region has 13 residues. The CDR3 nucleotides are TGTGCCAGCAGCCCCACAGGTTTTGAAAAACTGTTTTTT. It is translated as CASSPTGFEKLFF.

The chain joins TRBV6-2 or TRBV6-3 to TRBJ2-1; tentatively, D is TRBD1 (6 bases). The germline V gene encodes CDR1 MNHEY and CDR2 SVGEGT. Trimming removed 0 bases at V and 0 bases at J, with 12 bases between. The CDR3 totals 17 residues. CDR3 nucleotide sequence: TGTGCCAGCAGTTACTCGAAGTTGGGGGCCTCCTACAATGAGCAGTTCTTC. This translates into CASSYSKLGASYNEQFF.

The CDR3 is CASSLGQGSYEKLFF. CDR3 sequence (DNA): TGTGCCAGCAGCTTAGGACAGGGGAGTTATGAAAAACTGTTTTTT. V is TRBV7-9 and J is TRBJ1-4; 8 bases are a match to TRBD1. Germline V lookup: CDR1 SEHNR, CDR2 FQNEAQ (reference sequence). Trimming removed 1 base from V and 6 bases from J; junction bases left unmatched: 4. The length of the CDR3 is 15 residues.